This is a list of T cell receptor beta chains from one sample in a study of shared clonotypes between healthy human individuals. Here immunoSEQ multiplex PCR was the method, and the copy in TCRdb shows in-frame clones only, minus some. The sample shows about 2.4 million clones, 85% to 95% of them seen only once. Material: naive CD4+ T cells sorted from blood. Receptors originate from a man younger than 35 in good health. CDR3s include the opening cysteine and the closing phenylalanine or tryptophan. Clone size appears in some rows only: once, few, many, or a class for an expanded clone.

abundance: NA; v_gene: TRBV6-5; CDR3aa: CASTRGLAGGDTQYF
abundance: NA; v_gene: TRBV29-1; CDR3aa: CSVEAGVNQPQHF
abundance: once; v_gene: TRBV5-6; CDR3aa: CASRAASGGETQYF
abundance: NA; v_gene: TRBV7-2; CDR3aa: CASSYVADSYNEQFF
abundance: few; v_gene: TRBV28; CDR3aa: CASTSGKGPSNQPQHF
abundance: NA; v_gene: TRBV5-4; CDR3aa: CASSLPLAGVGEQYF
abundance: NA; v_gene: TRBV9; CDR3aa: CASSEGDRVGSGANVLTF
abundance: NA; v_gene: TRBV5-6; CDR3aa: CASSRTGGYSNQPQHF
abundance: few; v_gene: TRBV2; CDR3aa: CASSEAPGGGQPQHF
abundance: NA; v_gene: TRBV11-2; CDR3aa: CASSPGPNYGYTF
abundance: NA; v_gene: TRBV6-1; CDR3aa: CASAGLAGPQETQYF
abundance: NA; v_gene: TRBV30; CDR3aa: CAWSVVSGVEFGANVLTF
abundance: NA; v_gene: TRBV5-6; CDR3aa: CASSLLGGNTGELFF
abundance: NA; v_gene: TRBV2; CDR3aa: CASSERPGLGGANVLTF
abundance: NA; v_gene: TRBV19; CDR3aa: CASRGTGTANSPLHF
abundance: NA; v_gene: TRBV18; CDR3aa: CASSPGGGKAFF
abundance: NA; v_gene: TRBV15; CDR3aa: CATSGGTSGNTEAFF
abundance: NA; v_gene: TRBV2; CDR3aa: CASSDRDRAIIWNTEAFF
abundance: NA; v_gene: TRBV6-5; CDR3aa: CASSRDSNYEQYF
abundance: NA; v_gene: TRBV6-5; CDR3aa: CASSPTSGTDTQYF
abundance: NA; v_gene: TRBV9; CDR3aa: CASSVAPPGETQYF
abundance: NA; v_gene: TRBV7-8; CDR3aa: CASGRTRSYEQYF
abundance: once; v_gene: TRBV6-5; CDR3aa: CASSYEGSYNSPLHF
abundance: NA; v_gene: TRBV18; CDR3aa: CASSPSSDGTYEQYF
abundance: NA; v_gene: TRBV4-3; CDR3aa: CASSRGQDSVNSPLHF
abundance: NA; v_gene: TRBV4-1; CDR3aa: CASSHGLEETQYF
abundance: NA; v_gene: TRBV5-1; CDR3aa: CASCGTGTSGANVLTF
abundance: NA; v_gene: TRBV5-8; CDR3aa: CASSLYSAYSSYEQYF
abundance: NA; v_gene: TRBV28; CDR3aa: CASSHGTSGRGGADTQYF
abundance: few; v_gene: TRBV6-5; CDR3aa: CASSTEGRGGYTF
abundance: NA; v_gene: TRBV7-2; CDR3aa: CASSLSDRGVAFF
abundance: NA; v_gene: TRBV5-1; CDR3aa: CASSGQTLGMNTEAFF
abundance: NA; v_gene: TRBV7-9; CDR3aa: CASSLGSQDYGYTF
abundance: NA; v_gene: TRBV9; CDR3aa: CARDTNSNQPQHF
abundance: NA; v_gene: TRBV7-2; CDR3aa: CASSLQRETGELFF
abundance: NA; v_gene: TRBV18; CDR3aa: CASSPLSSGATDTQYF
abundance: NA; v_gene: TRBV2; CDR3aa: CASTAGPYYEQYF
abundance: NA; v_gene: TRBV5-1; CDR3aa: CASSLEGGRSPLHF
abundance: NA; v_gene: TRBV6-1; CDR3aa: CASSTDRRTEAFF
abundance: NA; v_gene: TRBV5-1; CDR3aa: CASSLNTNSNQPQHF
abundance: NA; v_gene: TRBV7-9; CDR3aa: CASSLAGQAYGYTF
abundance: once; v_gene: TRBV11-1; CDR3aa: CASSYRTGGNTEAFF
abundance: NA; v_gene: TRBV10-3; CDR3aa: CAISEVAGRHEQFF
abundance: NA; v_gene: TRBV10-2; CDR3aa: CASSEPDGYGYTF
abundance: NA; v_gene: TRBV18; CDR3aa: CASSPRRGGGETQYF
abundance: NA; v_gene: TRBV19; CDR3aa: CASSPPRENTEAFF